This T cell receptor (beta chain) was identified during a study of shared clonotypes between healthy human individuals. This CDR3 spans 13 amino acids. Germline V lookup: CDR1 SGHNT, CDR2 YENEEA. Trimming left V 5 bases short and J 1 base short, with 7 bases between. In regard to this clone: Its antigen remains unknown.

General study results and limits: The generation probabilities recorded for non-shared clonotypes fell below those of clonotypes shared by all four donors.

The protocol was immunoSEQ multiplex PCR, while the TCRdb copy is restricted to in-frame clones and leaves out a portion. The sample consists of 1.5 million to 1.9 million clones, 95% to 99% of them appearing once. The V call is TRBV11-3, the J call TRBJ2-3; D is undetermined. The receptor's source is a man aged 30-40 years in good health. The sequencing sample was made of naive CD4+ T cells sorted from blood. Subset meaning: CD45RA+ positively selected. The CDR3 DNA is TGTGCCAGCAGCGTCGGTCGCACAGATACGCAGTATTTT. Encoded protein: CASSVGRTDTQYF.